This entry lists 7 T cell receptor beta chains sequenced from one sample in a study of T cell responses to AZD1222 COVID-19 vaccine. The assay was immunoSEQ multiplex PCR, and TCRdb's table has in-frame clones only and misses some. This sample has 90,000 to 120,000 clones, with 75% to 90% found just once. The sample in question was peripheral blood, obtained on day 0 of AZD1222 vaccination. All receptors derive from an adult in good health.

The chain uses TRBV27 and TRBJ1-5; D is uncertain. The CDR3 consists of 13 residues. Germline V lookup: CDR1 MNHEY, CDR2 SMNVEV (reference sequence). V was pared by 3 bases and J by 5 bases, with 8 bases between. In DNA form, the CDR3 reads TGTGCCAGCAGTTTTCTCCGGGATCAGCCCCAGCATTTT. Residues: CASSFLRDQPQHF.

The CDR3 sequence: CASIRLSKNTEAFF. The CDR3, as DNA: TGTGCCAGCATTAGACTCAGTAAGAACACTGAAGCTTTCTTT. The rearrangement joins TRBV2 to TRBJ1-1; D unresolved. Trimming took off 7 bases at V and 1 base at J, with 13 bases between the two ends. This CDR3 region has 14 residues. Germline CDR1 SNHLY, CDR2 FYNNEI. The full variable domain, with the rest looked up from reference TRBV2 and TRBJ1-1, is EPEVTQTPSHQVTQMGQEVILRCVPISNHLYFYWYRQILGQKVEFLVSFYNNEISEKSEIFDDQFSVERPDGSNFTLKIRSTKLEDSAMYFCASIRLSKNTEAFFGQGTRLTVV.

The J gene is TRBJ2-7, the V gene TRBV6-5, with TRBD2 identical over 13 bases. Trimming removed 0 bases from V and 4 bases from J; junction bases left unmatched: 3. There are 16 residues in the CDR3. In germline, CDR1 is MNHEY, CDR2 SVGAGI. CDR3 in amino acids: CASSYSTSGGTYEQYF. CDR3 DNA sequence: TGTGCCAGCAGTTACTCGACTAGCGGGGGGACTTACGAGCAGTACTTC.

The chain links TRBV11-2 to TRBJ2-5; either TRBD1 or TRBD2 may supply D (5 bases each). The CDR3 is 14 residues long. The V end was cut by 5 bases, the J end by 2 bases, with 12 bases between. Germline CDR1 SGHAT, CDR2 FQNNGV. This chain's CDR3 is CASSAARGQETQYF. CDR3 coding DNA: TGTGCCAGCAGCGCCGCGAGGGGACAAGAGACCCAGTACTTC. The variable domain in full, with the rest retrieved from reference TRBV11-2 and TRBJ2-5, is EAGVAQSPRYKIIEKRQSVAFWCNPISGHATLYWYQQILGQGPKLLIQFQNNGVVDDSQLPKDRFSAERLKGVDSTLKIQPAKLEDSAVYLCASSAARGQETQYFGPGTRLLVL.

This chain connects TRBV6-5 to TRBJ2-7; 7 bases match TRBD2. V shed 6 bases and J 3 bases; nucleotides not matched to a gene: 11. The CDR3 contains 15 residues. Germline loops: CDR1 MNHEY, CDR2 SVGAGI. The CDR3 loop reads CASSPRRERVYEQYF. The DNA of the CDR3 is TGTGCCAGCAGCCCCCGGCGGGAGAGAGTCTACGAGCAGTACTTC.

The V call is TRBV10-3, the J call TRBJ2-7; the D gene is possibly TRBD1 (5 bases). Germline lookup yields CDR1 ENHRY and CDR2 SYGVKD. This CDR3 contains 13 residues. V lost 9 bases to trimming and J lost 5 bases, with 17 bases between them. CDR3: CAMATALFNEQYF. As DNA, the CDR3 is TGTGCCATGGCGACAGCCCTGTTTAACGAGCAGTACTTC.

V is TRBV7-7 and J is TRBJ2-3, with 7 bases that match TRBD2. The CDR3 sequence is 16 residues long. V was pared by 2 bases and J by 4 bases, with 9 bases of the junction left unmatched. Looked up from germline, CDR1 is SSHAT and CDR2 is FNYEAQ (reference sequence). CDR3 bases: TGTGCCAGCAGCTTAATGCCCAGCGGGGTTGCAGATACGCAGTATTTT. Protein sequence: CASSLMPSGVADTQYF.